The clone carrying this TCR beta chain was seen repeatedly, ten times or more. Its antigen is as yet unknown. The CDR3 goes on 3 residues after the read ends, and that part is filled in from the germline J gene. Each donor provided 5 to 8 ml of heparinized whole blood. This record belongs to a study of T cell clonality in common variable immunodeficiency. Study-level points and caveats: Repertoire-complication correlations in CVID were limited by patient heterogeneity.

The assay was immunoSEQ multiplex PCR, and TCRdb's table has in-frame clones only and misses some. The sample includes about 35,000 clones, none of them occurring once. Germline CDR1 is SNHLY and CDR2 is FYNNEI. Trimming left V 6 bases short and J 0 bases short, with 17 bases between. The CDR3 contains 16 residues. The sequenced sample consisted of peripheral blood mononuclear cells. The rearrangement joins TRBV2 to TRBJ1-1, with D tentatively TRBD1 (6 bases). This TCR was recovered from a person aged 18 to 75 in good health. The sequenced CDR3 bases are TGTGCCAGCAGGGGGGCCCTTCGGGGAATGAACACTGAA. Protein sequence: CASRGALRGMNTE. The full CDR3 reads CASRGALRGMNTEAFF.